A single T cell receptor beta chain is shown here with its context. Its antigen is unknown. V was pared by 9 bases and J by 6 bases, with 20 bases between. The germline gives CDR1 LNHDA, CDR2 SQIVND (reference sequence). The CDR3 is 14 residues long. The data were obtained in a study of ipilimumab plus nivolumab after autologous stem cell transplantation. Study details: Typical patient got a handful of ipilimumab doses and roughly 8 nivolumab doses (median). The myeloma cohort included high-risk transplant-naive patients and patients relapsing within 3 years of a first autologous transplant.

Broader study findings: TCR repertoire, Treg phenotype and gut microbiota reportedly support more study of this approach.

Profiled with immunoSEQ multiplex PCR; TCRdb holds only in-frame clones, not every one. This sample has some 9,300 clones, with over 60% found just once. Patients got ipilimumab 1 mg/kg beginning 14 to 28 days post-transplant. This chain links TRBV19 with TRBJ1-2, with TRBD1 as a possible D gene (5 bases). The source material was PBMCs, sampled in a trial of ipilimumab plus nivolumab as post-transplant consolidation. This clonotype was sampled from a female donor with multiple myeloma. CDR3 sequence (DNA): TGTGCCAGCGCAGGGACCCGGTTTTTCCATGGCTACACCTTC. Amino acid sequence: CASAGTRFFHGYTF.